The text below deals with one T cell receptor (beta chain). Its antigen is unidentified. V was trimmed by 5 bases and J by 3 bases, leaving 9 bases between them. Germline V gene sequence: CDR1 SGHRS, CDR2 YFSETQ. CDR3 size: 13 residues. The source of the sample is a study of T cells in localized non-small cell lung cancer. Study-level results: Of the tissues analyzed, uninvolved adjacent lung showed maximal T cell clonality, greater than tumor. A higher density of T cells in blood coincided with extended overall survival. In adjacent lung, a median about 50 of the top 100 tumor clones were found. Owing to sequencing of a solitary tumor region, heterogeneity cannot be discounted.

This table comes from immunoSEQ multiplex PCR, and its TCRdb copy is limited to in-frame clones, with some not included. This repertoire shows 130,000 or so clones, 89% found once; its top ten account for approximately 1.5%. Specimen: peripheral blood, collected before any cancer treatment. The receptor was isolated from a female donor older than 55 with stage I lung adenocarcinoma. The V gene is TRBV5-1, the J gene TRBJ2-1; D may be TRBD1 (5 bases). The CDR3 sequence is CASRLQDYNEQFF. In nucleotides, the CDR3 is TGCGCCAGCAGATTACAGGACTACAATGAGCAGTTCTTC.